Given below is one TCR beta chain in context. This sample was taken from a study of blood T cell repertoires in COVID-19. On the study more broadly: Samples came from the United States, Italy and Spain, spanning acute and convalescent COVID-19. PBMCs, B-cell-depleted T cells, or T cells were the source of the cDNA or gDNA that made up the material.

Original handling: For nucleated cells, counts were estimated from reference gene primer amplification. Sequencing used immunoSEQ multiplex PCR; TCRdb keeps in-frame clones, though not all of them. The DNA gave D and trimming, while V, J and clone size come from that table. The top ten clones hold about 5.9% of a sample with 90,000 to 120,000 clones, roughly 71% of them seen once. Per germline, CDR1 LGHNA and CDR2 YNFKEQ. With 0 bases removed from V and 0 bases from J, the gap between germline ends came to 12 bases. The CDR3 runs 17 residues. The gene calls are TRBV4-2 and TRBJ1-5; no definite D call. The receptor's source is a man older than 75 with acute or convalescent COVID-19. Sequencing used peripheral blood. The CDR3 is CASSQERYFDSNQPQHF. The CDR3 DNA reads as TGTGCCAGCAGCCAAGAACGGTATTTCGATAGCAATCAGCCCCAGCATTTT.